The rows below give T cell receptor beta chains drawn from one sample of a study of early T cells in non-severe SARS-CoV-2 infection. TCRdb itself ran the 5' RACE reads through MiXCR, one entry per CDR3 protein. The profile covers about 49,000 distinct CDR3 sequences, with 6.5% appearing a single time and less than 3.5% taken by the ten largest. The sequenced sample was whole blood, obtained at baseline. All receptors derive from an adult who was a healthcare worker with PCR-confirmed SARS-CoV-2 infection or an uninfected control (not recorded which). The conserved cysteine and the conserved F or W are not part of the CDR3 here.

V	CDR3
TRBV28	ASSLNRRGSPLH
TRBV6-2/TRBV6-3	ASSSHRDRGSTNTGELF
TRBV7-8	ASSRYLGLAGPNEQF
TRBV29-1	SVRLAGGRETQY
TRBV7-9	ASSKQVSYEQY
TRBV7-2	ASSLDLVTDTQY
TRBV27	ASSMDGSTDTQY
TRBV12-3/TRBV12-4	ASSPIGTGNGYT
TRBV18	ASSPQRDRVTEAF
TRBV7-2	ASSLGLGGLSDEQF